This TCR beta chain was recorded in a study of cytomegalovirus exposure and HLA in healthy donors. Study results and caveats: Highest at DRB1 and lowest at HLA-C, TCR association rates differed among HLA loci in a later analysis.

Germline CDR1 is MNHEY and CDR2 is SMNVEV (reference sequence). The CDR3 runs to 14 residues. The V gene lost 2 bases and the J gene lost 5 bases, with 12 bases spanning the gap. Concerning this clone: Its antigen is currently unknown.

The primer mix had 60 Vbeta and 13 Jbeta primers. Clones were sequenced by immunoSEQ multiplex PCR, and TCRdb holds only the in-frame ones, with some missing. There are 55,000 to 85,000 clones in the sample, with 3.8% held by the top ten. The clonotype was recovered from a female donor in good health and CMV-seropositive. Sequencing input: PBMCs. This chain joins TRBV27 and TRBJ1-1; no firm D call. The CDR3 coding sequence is TGTGCCAGCAGTTTAACGTTGGGGAGGACTGAAGCTTTCTTT. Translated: CASSLTLGRTEAFF.